This T cell receptor beta chain was identified during a study of blood T cell repertoires in COVID-19. V shed 4 bases and J 3 bases; nucleotides not matched to a gene: 3. The germline gives CDR1 LNHDA, CDR2 SQIVND (reference sequence). CDR3 length equals 15 residues. Data came from immunoSEQ multiplex PCR; TCRdb stores just in-frame clones and leaves some out. The table lists about 110,000 clones, about 81% of them singletons. The material sequenced was peripheral blood. This TCR was sampled from a man between 65 and 79 years old with acute or convalescent COVID-19. V gene TRBV19 combines with J gene TRBJ2-1, with 10 bases identical to TRBD1. The CDR3 reads CASSKGTGVYNEQFF. In nucleotides, the CDR3 is TGTGCCAGTAGTAAGGGGACAGGGGTCTACAATGAGCAGTTCTTC.